This T cell receptor (beta chain) was retrieved from a study of technical replicates of blood from a handful of donors (dated by TCRdb to the late 2010s). The germline V gene sets CDR1 to SNHLY and CDR2 to FYNNEI. V is reduced by 8 bases and J by 1 base, leaving a spacing of 14 bases between them. From cysteine to phenylalanine, the CDR3 is 14 amino acids long. This entry keeps only the CDR3 DNA: 42 bases, framed from base 1. Regarding this clone: Its specific antigen is unknown. Within one base of it there is no much larger clone, and no base qualities were kept.

Libraries were constructed by the immunoSEQ multiplex PCR assay. Imported from immuneACCESS, the table was reduced by TCRdb to in-frame sequences with V and J called. These copies leave out some clones; in studies compared against another copy, an unresolved V gene accounts for under half, and the cause of the remainder is not known. The sample table contains some 74,000 clones; only one count was recorded for around nine tenths of them. The ten largest clones represent approximately 0.37% of the sample. This chain is built from TRBV2 and TRBJ1-1; the D gene identity is not certain. Sequenced input: T cells isolated from PBMCs. This clonotype was sampled from a human donor in good health. The CDR3 region has the sequence CASPYGRENTEAFF. In nucleotides, the sequence is TGTGCCAGCCCTTACGGACGGGAGAACACTGAAGCTTTCTTT.